This TCR beta chain derives from a study of shared clonotypes between healthy human individuals. Repertoires were generated with immunoSEQ multiplex PCR, while TCRdb's copy carries only in-frame clones and drops some. In the table there are millions of clones, roughly 95% of which are singletons. Trimming took off 4 bases at V and 10 bases at J, with 8 bases between the two ends. The CDR3 loop spans 11 amino acids. Per germline, CDR1 SNHLY and CDR2 FYNNEI. Naive CD8 isolation took CD45RO-negative cells positively selected for CCR7 and excluded terminally differentiated effector memory CD45RA+ cells. V gene TRBV2 combines with J gene TRBJ2-1; no definite D call. This clonotype originated in a man between 18 and 35 years old in good health. The source material was naive CD8+ T cells sorted from blood. CDR3 sequence (DNA): TGTGCCAGCAGTGTGGACGGGGAGCAGTTCTTC. Translating it yields CASSVDGEQFF.